This T cell receptor (beta chain) was recorded in a study of monozygotic twins with inflammatory bowel disease. General study findings and limits: No one strong IBD-associated signal or clonotype was supported.

In regard to this clonotype: What it binds is not known.

PCR of TCRalpha and TCRbeta cDNA was nested, with two rounds of roughly 16 and 10 cycles. TCRdb reprocessed the 5' RACE reads and reports one entry per CDR3 protein, with no DNA. The specimen's table records about 110,000 distinct CDR3 sequences. The clonotype comes from a human donor with ulcerative colitis or Crohn's disease, or a healthy co-twin of an affected twin (not recorded which). The specimen was blood.

The CDR3: CSVNGGGYGYTF. The chain is built from TRBV29-1 and TRBJ1-2; TCRdb's D gene call, TRBD1, goes unchecked for lack of DNA. CDR3 length equals 12 residues. The germline CDR1 and CDR2 sequences are SQVTM and ANQGSEA.